The next 24 T cell receptor beta chains were all read from a single sample in a study of identical twins. TCRdb re-analysed the 5' RACE reads in MiXCR, keeping a single row per CDR3 protein. The table shows fewer than 250,000 distinct CDR3 sequences, with 7.5% occurring only once. These sequences were also reported in another study, on yellow fever vaccine responses in identical twins.

The sequenced sample consisted of CD8+ T cells sorted from blood. The origin of the receptors is a woman in her late teens or twenties in good health.

A remark on this clonotype: Since a much larger clone is just one base distant, this may be a read error. V usage is TRBV2 and J usage is TRBJ2-2, with D maybe TRBD1 (5 bases). Trimming cost V 8 bases and J 0 bases, with 16 bases left between them. The CDR3 is made up of 16 amino acids. The germline CDR1 and CDR2 sequences are SNHLY and FYNNEI. Written as DNA, the CDR3 is TGTGCCAGCTGGGGCGCTGAAAGATCGAACACCGGGGAGCTGTTTTTT. This encodes CASWGAERSNTGELFF.

The rearrangement uses TRBV4-1 and TRBJ2-7; D unresolved. The CDR3 totals 18 residues. Trimming stripped 0 bases from V and 0 bases from J, with 18 bases between. Germline-derived CDR1 and CDR2 are MGHRA and YSYEKL. Here the CDR3 reads CASSQDPPPHPRSYEQYV. CDR3 in DNA: TGCGCCAGCAGCCAAGATCCCCCTCCCCATCCCCGCTCCTACGAGCAGTACGTC.

This clonotype was seen a few times. This chain joins TRBV20-1 and TRBJ2-1; 8 bases are a match to TRBD2. Per germline, CDR1 DFQATT and CDR2 SNEGSKA (reference sequence). This CDR3 spans 16 amino acids. Trimming cost V 3 bases and J 0 bases; bases outside gene matches: 7. The CDR3 coding sequence is TGCAGTGCTAGGAGTAGCGGGACCCACTCCTACAATGAGCAGTTCTTC. Translated: CSARSSGTHSYNEQFF.

The chain recombines TRBV5-1 with TRBJ2-2, with 8 bases identical to TRBD2. The germline V gene encodes CDR1 SGHRS and CDR2 YFSETQ. V lost 4 bases, J lost 4 bases, and 3 bases stayed unmatched. The CDR3 contains 14 residues. CDR3 nucleotide sequence: TGCGCCAGCAGCGAGGGACTAGTCACCGGGGAGCTGTTTTTT. Residues: CASSEGLVTGELFF.

This clonotype was seen repeatedly, ten times or more. J is TRBJ2-2 and V is TRBV12-3 or TRBV12-4; 9 bases line up with TRBD1. The V segment lost 6 bases and the J segment 5 bases; nucleotides outside the gene matches: 7. The CDR3 extends over 15 amino acids. In nucleotides, the CDR3 is TGTGCCAGCAGCGCGGAGACAGGGGGTACCGGGGAGCTGTTTTTT. Encoded protein: CASSAETGGTGELFF.

This clonotype was observed at least ten times. The J gene is TRBJ1-2, the V gene TRBV29-1; weak D call: TRBD1 (6 bases). V lost 6 bases to trimming and J lost 5 bases, with 16 bases between them. The CDR3 loop spans 13 amino acids. The germline V gene encodes CDR1 SQVTM and CDR2 ANQGSEA. CDR3 region: CSVPQGRGYGYTF. CDR3 in DNA: TGCAGCGTACCACAGGGAAGAGGTTATGGCTACACCTTC.

This clonotype was picked up many times. The chain employs TRBV2 and TRBJ2-7; the D is unclear. Looked up from germline, CDR1 is SNHLY and CDR2 is FYNNEI. Trimming shortened V by 6 bases and J by 0 bases, and 3 bases separated the two germline ends. CDR3 size: 11 residues. The CDR3 loop is CASSDSYEQYF. DNA for the CDR3: TGTGCCAGCAGCGACTCCTACGAGCAGTACTTC.

This clonotype was detected a few times. The chain couples TRBV7-9 to TRBJ1-4; a weak D match, TRBD1 (6 bases). The CDR3 covers 15 residues. Germline CDR1 SEHNR, CDR2 FQNEAQ (reference sequence). V lost 4 bases and J 5 bases, leaving 14 bases between the germline ends. For the CDR3, the DNA is TGTGCCAGCAGCTCGCTGGCAGGGGCAAATGAAAAACTGTTTTTT. Protein: CASSSLAGANEKLFF.

This clonotype was observed many times. The CDR3 sequence is CSAPEAFF. The DNA of the CDR3 is TGCAGTGCTCCTGAAGCTTTCTTT. V usage is TRBV20-1 and J usage is TRBJ1-1, with D unclear. Germline V CDR1 and CDR2: DFQATT, SNEGSKA (reference sequence). CDR3 length: 8 amino acids. Trimming pared 5 bases from V and 6 bases from J, leaving 1 base between.

The sample holds many counts of this clonotype. V and J are TRBV5-1 and TRBJ1-1; no clear D gene. V lost 6 bases, J lost 5 bases, and 14 bases lay in between. CDR3 length equals 13 residues. CDR1 is SGHRS and CDR2 is YFSETQ in the germline V gene. The CDR3 DNA sequence: TGCGCCAGCATGAGCGAAGTAGGGACTGAAGCTTTCTTT. Translated: CASMSEVGTEAFF.

This clonotype was seen only a few times. The V and J genes are TRBV7-9 and TRBJ2-1, with 8 nucleotides matching TRBD1. The CDR3 runs to 14 residues. The V gene end was trimmed by 5 bases and the J gene end by 6 bases; junction bases not matched to a gene: 6. CDR1 SEHNR and CDR2 FQNEAQ come from the germline V gene (reference sequence). This CDR3 is CASSPRDRSNEQFF. The CDR3 bases are TGTGCCAGCAGCCCCCGGGACAGGAGCAATGAGCAGTTCTTC. Drawing the rest from reference TRBV7-9 and TRBJ2-1, the complete variable domain is DTGVSQNPRHKITKRGQNVTFRCDPISEHNRLYWYRQTLGQGPEFLTYFQNEAQLEKSRLLSDRFSAERPKGSFSTLEIQRTEQGDSAMYLCASSPRDRSNEQFFGPGTRLTVL.

This clonotype came up many times. The J gene is TRBJ2-7, the V gene TRBV7-2; D gene unclear. This CDR3 is 13 amino acids long. CDR1 is SGHTA, CDR2 FQGNSA, per germline. V was shortened by 2 bases and J by 1 base, with 6 bases between the two germline ends. The CDR3 DNA reads as TGTGCCAGCAGCTTAAGGGTTTCCTACGAGCAGTACGTC. It specifies CASSLRVSYEQYV.

The chain recombines TRBV12-3 or TRBV12-4 with TRBJ1-4; no clear D. CDR3 size: 16 residues. V shed 6 bases and J shed 3 bases, with 17 bases lying between them. CDR3 nucleotide sequence: TGTGCCAGCAGCAATAATCCGGGTCCACCTAATGAAAAACTGTTTTTT. Translating it yields CASSNNPGPPNEKLFF.

This clonotype was seen at least ten times. The chain carries TRBV11-1 and TRBJ2-7; TRBD2 matches 11 bases. The CDR3 covers 18 residues. With 4 bases clipped from V and 2 bases from J, the junction kept 13 bases outside the gene matches. Germline values: CDR1 SGHAT, CDR2 FQDESV (reference sequence). CDR3 in amino acids: CASSSPRRTSGSPYEQYF. CDR3 coding DNA: TGTGCCAGCAGCTCACCTAGGCGGACTAGCGGGTCCCCCTACGAGCAGTACTTC.

The V and J genes are TRBV27 and TRBJ1-2; 7 bases are a match to TRBD1. J lost 8 bases, V lost 5 bases, and 8 bases had no gene match. The germline CDR1 and CDR2 sequences are MNHEY and SMNVEV (reference sequence). The CDR3 covers 13 residues. For the CDR3, the DNA is TGTGCCAGCAGTCTGACAGGGTCCCCAGGCTACACCTTC. Translated: CASSLTGSPGYTF.

The chain links TRBV9 to TRBJ1-2, with a possible D match to TRBD1 (6 bases). Trimming took off 6 bases at V and 3 bases at J, with 18 bases between the two ends. CDR3 length: 15 residues. Germline V gives CDR1 SGDLS, CDR2 YYNGEE. CDR3 sequence (DNA): TGTGCCAGCACCTACCTGACAGGCGATTACTATGGCTACACCTTC. Its protein is CASTYLTGDYYGYTF.

This chain connects TRBV27 to TRBJ2-2; no definite D call. The germline V gene encodes CDR1 MNHEY and CDR2 SMNVEV (reference sequence). Trimming left V 0 bases short and J 4 bases short, with 9 bases between. This CDR3 has 15 amino acids. CDR3 region: CASSLSYSPTGELFF. In DNA form, the CDR3 reads TGTGCCAGCAGTTTATCGTACTCACCCACCGGGGAGCTGTTTTTT.

The chain carries TRBV25-1 and TRBJ1-2; a weak D match, TRBD1 (6 bases). Germline CDR1 MGHDK, CDR2 SYGVNS. This CDR3 is 15 amino acids long. V lost 1 base to trimming and J lost 5 bases, with 14 bases between them. The CDR3 nucleotides read TGTGCCAGCAGTGAATTAGGGACATCGGATTATGGCTACACCTTC. Protein: CASSELGTSDYGYTF.

This clonotype was seen repeatedly, ten times or more. The rearrangement links TRBV5-1 to TRBJ2-1; the D gene is possibly TRBD2 (5 bases). V dropped 3 bases and J dropped 5 bases, with 18 bases sitting between them. The germline V gene encodes CDR1 SGHRS and CDR2 YFSETQ. The length of the CDR3 is 16 residues. CDR3 sequence (DNA): TGCGCCAGCAGCTACCCCTTAGGAAAGAGGGACAATGAGCAGTTCTTC. Protein product: CASSYPLGKRDNEQFF.

This clonotype came up a few times. The J gene is TRBJ1-1, the V gene TRBV7-8; a possible D gene is TRBD1 (6 bases). This CDR3 region has 15 residues. The germline V gene encodes CDR1 SGHVS and CDR2 FQNEAQ. V lost 4 bases to trimming and J lost 6 bases, with 18 bases between them. CDR3: CASSSLTGGLAEAFF. CDR3 in DNA: TGTGCCAGCAGCTCCCTGACAGGCGGGTTGGCTGAAGCTTTCTTT.

The sample holds a few counts of this clonotype. The rearrangement uses TRBV7-9 and TRBJ2-2; D gene ambiguous. The CDR3 consists of 16 residues. Trimming cost V 5 bases and J 2 bases, with 15 bases left between them. Germline V gene lookup returns CDR1 SEHNR and CDR2 FQNEAQ (reference sequence). This chain's CDR3 is CASSHQDAPNTGELFF. The CDR3 DNA sequence: TGTGCCAGCAGCCACCAAGACGCCCCTAACACCGGGGAGCTGTTTTTT.

CDR3 amino acids: CASSLGSSDEQYF. DNA for the CDR3: TGTGCCAGCAGCTTAGGGTCTAGCGACGAGCAGTACTTC. The V call is TRBV7-9, the J call TRBJ2-7; tentative D call: TRBD2 (6 bases). The CDR3 has 13 residues. Between the trimmed V and J ends, which lost 1 base and 5 bases, there was a span of 9 bases. CDR1 is SEHNR and CDR2 is FQNEAQ in the germline V gene (reference sequence).

This clonotype appeared many times. CDR3 residues: CASSLSGSPNEQFF. The CDR3, as DNA: TGTGCCAGCAGTTTGAGCGGGAGCCCCAATGAGCAGTTCTTC. The chain uses TRBV12-3 or TRBV12-4 and TRBJ2-1; TRBD2 agrees at 8 bases. With 3 bases clipped from V and 6 bases from J, the junction kept 4 bases outside the gene matches. This CDR3 spans 14 amino acids.

The genes are TRBV13 and TRBJ2-5; D ambiguous. The V gene's germline CDR1 is PRHDT and CDR2 FYEKMQ (reference sequence). This CDR3 has 13 amino acids. V was shortened by 5 bases and J by 3 bases, with 10 bases between the two germline ends. CDR3 loop: CASSDNPKETQYF. The CDR3 bases are TGTGCCAGCAGCGACAACCCGAAAGAGACCCAGTACTTC.